This TCR beta chain was sequenced for a study of shared clonotypes between healthy human individuals. The CDR3 runs to 13 residues. The germline V gene encodes CDR1 SQVTM and CDR2 ANQGSEA. J gave up 4 bases and V 8 bases, and 8 bases lay outside the gene matches. The method was immunoSEQ multiplex PCR; TCRdb's version includes in-frame clones alone and lacks a portion of them. In the table there are approximately 2.5 million clones, approximately 94% of which are singletons. The V call is TRBV29-1, the J call TRBJ2-5; 9 bases match TRBD1. The sequence derives from a man in his late teens or twenties in good health. Some clones in this sample may be carry-over from other donors' samples. Sequenced sample: naive CD4+ T cells from PBMCs. Stated subset: CD45RA+ positively selected. The CDR3 loop reads CSPGQGQGETQYF. The DNA for the CDR3 is TGCAGCCCCGGACAGGGACAGGGAGAGACCCAGTACTTC.